What follows are 29 T cell receptor beta chains derived from one specimen sequenced in a study of blood T cell repertoires in COVID-19. The protocol was immunoSEQ multiplex PCR, while the TCRdb copy is restricted to in-frame clones and leaves out a portion. The table records 150,000 to 200,000 clones, 80% to 90% of them present only once. The sequenced sample consisted of PBMCs or T cells enriched from blood (not recorded which). Receptors originate from a middle-aged man who had recovered from COVID-19.

The rearrangement uses TRBV19 and TRBJ2-7; 8 bases are a match to TRBD1. Unmatched junction bases numbered 4, after V lost 3 bases and J lost 3 bases. This CDR3 has 14 residues. From germline, CDR1 is LNHDA and CDR2 SQIVND (reference sequence). The CDR3 loop reads CASSMSTGGYEQYF. Here the CDR3 DNA reads TGTGCCAGTAGTATGAGCACAGGGGGCTACGAGCAGTACTTC.

The chain employs TRBV6-2 or TRBV6-3 and TRBJ2-1, with 8 positions matching TRBD2. After removal of 5 bases from V and 9 bases from J, the junction contained 9 bases not matched to a gene. Per the germline V gene, CDR1 is MNHEY and CDR2 is SVGEGT. This CDR3 spans 14 amino acids. In nucleotides, the CDR3 is TGTGCCAGCAGTCCCGGACTAGCTACAGTTGAGCAGTTCTTC. Its translation: CASSPGLATVEQFF.

The chain has TRBV2 and TRBJ2-5; 7 bases align to TRBD1. Trimming at V came to 7 bases and at J to 4 bases, leaving 9 bases not matched to a gene. CDR1 SNHLY and CDR2 FYNNEI come from the germline V gene. There are 14 residues in the CDR3. The CDR3 DNA reads TGTGCCAGCAACGTAAACCGGGACAGAGAGACCCAGTACTTC. This gives the protein CASNVNRDRETQYF.

With respect to this clone: The sample has other DNA sequences that encode this CDR3 too. The chain's CDR3 is CASSFRNTEAFF. The CDR3 DNA is TGTGCCAGCAGTTTTCGGAACACTGAAGCTTTCTTT. J is TRBJ1-1 and V is TRBV12-3 or TRBV12-4; D call uncertain. The CDR3 spans 12 residues. V shed 3 bases and J shed 1 base, with 3 bases lying between them.

This rearrangement joins TRBV6-5 to TRBJ1-2; D ambiguous. With 7 bases removed from V and 4 bases from J, the gap between germline ends came to 16 bases. The germline CDR1 and CDR2 sequences are MNHEY and SVGAGI. This CDR3 has 14 amino acids. DNA for the CDR3: TGTGCCAGCATATCGGGGTATCGGGGCTATGGCTACACCTTC. Its protein product is CASISGYRGYGYTF.

The chain recombines TRBV19 with TRBJ1-1, with TRBD1 identical over 7 bases. V trimming: 6 bases; J trimming: 3 bases; junction bases outside the gene matches: 7. Per the germline V gene, CDR1 is LNHDA and CDR2 is SQIVND (reference sequence). The CDR3 length is 14 residues. CDR3 residues: CASRPSTGYTEAFF. The CDR3 coding sequence is TGTGCCAGTAGGCCCTCGACAGGGTACACTGAAGCTTTCTTT.

The chain carries TRBV10-3 and TRBJ1-1; D is possibly TRBD1 (5 bases). Trimming left V 9 bases short and J 6 bases short, with 14 bases between. This CDR3 region has 12 residues. Per germline, CDR1 ENHRY and CDR2 SYGVKD. CDR3 DNA: TGTGCCATTATGGGATCAGGGTCTGAAGCTTTCTTT. It specifies CAIMGSGSEAFF.

This rearrangement joins TRBV7-2 to TRBJ2-7; D is perhaps TRBD2 (6 bases). The germline V gene has CDR1 SGHTA and CDR2 FQGNSA. The V and J ends lost 0 bases and 0 bases respectively, with 12 bases between them. The CDR3 loop spans 16 amino acids. The DNA for the CDR3 is TGTGCCAGCAGCTTAGCCCCAGCGGGCGGCTCCTACGAGCAGTACTTC. Encoded protein: CASSLAPAGGSYEQYF.

This chain uses TRBV5-1 with TRBJ2-7, with 7 bases identical to TRBD1. The CDR3 is made up of 15 amino acids. After removal of 0 bases from V and 3 bases from J, the junction contained 6 bases not matched to a gene. The germline V gene encodes CDR1 SGHRS and CDR2 YFSETQ. CDR3 region: CASSLAGTEYYEQYF. The DNA for the CDR3 is TGCGCCAGCAGCTTGGCCGGGACAGAATACTACGAGCAGTACTTC.

The J gene is TRBJ2-1, the V gene TRBV7-9, with TRBD2 matching over 13 bases. Looked up from germline, CDR1 is SEHNR and CDR2 is FQNEAQ (reference sequence). There are 15 residues in the CDR3. The junction had 7 bases not matched to a gene; V was cut back by 5 bases and J by 9 bases. CDR3 loop: CASSRTSGRDFEQFF. For the CDR3, the DNA is TGTGCCAGCAGCCGGACTAGCGGGAGAGACTTTGAGCAGTTCTTC.

V and J are TRBV5-1 and TRBJ2-7, with 7 bases matching TRBD2. There are 13 residues in the CDR3. Germline CDR1 SGHRS, CDR2 YFSETQ. The junction had 6 bases not matched to a gene; V was cut back by 2 bases and J by 7 bases. In nucleotides, the CDR3 is TGCGCCAGCAGCTTCGGGGGGTTCGGGGAGCAGTACTTC. Its protein is CASSFGGFGEQYF.

The CDR3 DNA reads as TGTGCCAGCAGCCCCGGACAGGGGCTCTACAATGAGCAGTTCTTC. Translated, it gives CASSPGQGLYNEQFF. The rearrangement links TRBV7-9 to TRBJ2-1; 9 bases are a match to TRBD1. Losses at the gene ends were 5 bases for V and 3 bases for J; bases not matched to a gene: 5. Germline V gene lookup returns CDR1 SEHNR and CDR2 FQNEAQ (reference sequence). The CDR3 is made up of 15 amino acids.

The chain is built from TRBV7-8 and TRBJ2-7; D might be TRBD1 (6 bases). The CDR3 has 13 residues. CDR1 is SGHVS and CDR2 is FQNEAQ in the germline V gene. Between the trimmed V and J ends, which lost 3 bases and 3 bases, there was a span of 9 bases. CDR3 nucleotides: TGTGCCAGCAGCTTTTCAGGGGACTACGAGCAGTACTTC. Translated: CASSFSGDYEQYF.

The rearrangement joins TRBV28 to TRBJ1-6; D not certain. This CDR3 has 12 amino acids. V was pared by 11 bases and J by 5 bases, with 10 bases between. Germline loops: CDR1 MDHEN, CDR2 SYDVKM. In DNA form, the CDR3 reads TGTGCCCTTGGAGGGAATAATTCACCCCTCCACTTT. It codes for CALGGNNSPLHF.

CDR3 loop: CASSLGRPDTDTQYF. The CDR3 coding sequence is TGTGCCAGCAGCCTAGGGCGGCCGGACACAGATACGCAGTATTTT. The chain combines TRBV7-2 with TRBJ2-3; D gene unclear. Trimming cost V 5 bases and J 2 bases, with 14 bases left between them. Germline lookup yields CDR1 SGHTA and CDR2 FQGNSA. This CDR3 is 15 amino acids long.

The V and J genes are TRBV28 and TRBJ1-1, with TRBD1 matching over 7 bases. From germline, CDR1 is MDHEN and CDR2 SYDVKM. This CDR3 contains 15 residues. V shed 6 bases and J 2 bases; nucleotides not matched to a gene: 9. CDR3 coding DNA: TGTGCCAGCAGGAAACTGCGGGACAGCAACACTGAAGCTTTCTTT. Translation gives CASRKLRDSNTEAFF.

The chain couples TRBV6-2 or TRBV6-3 to TRBJ2-3; 10 nucleotides match TRBD2. The germline gives CDR1 MNHEY, CDR2 SVGEGT. This CDR3 contains 14 residues. V shed 2 bases, J shed 10 bases, and the junction held 6 bases outside the gene matches. The CDR3 nucleotides read TGTGCCAGCAGTTACGGGGTAGCGGGGGGTGCGCAGTATTTT. Residues: CASSYGVAGGAQYF.

The chain employs TRBV30 and TRBJ1-5, with 7 positions matching TRBD1. The CDR3 length is 15 residues. The trim removed 0 bases at V and 7 bases at J, leaving 9 bases unmatched. Per the germline V gene, CDR1 is GTSNPN and CDR2 is SVGIG (reference sequence). The CDR3 region is CAWSVQRGLRQPQHF. As DNA, the CDR3 is TGTGCCTGGAGTGTGCAGAGGGGGCTCAGGCAGCCCCAGCATTTT.

The chain recombines TRBV6-2 or TRBV6-3 with TRBJ1-1; D not resolved. Per the germline V gene, CDR1 is MNHEY and CDR2 is SVGEGT. V lost 1 base and J lost 3, with 6 bases in between. The CDR3 has 13 amino acids. CDR3 sequence reads: CASSYFADTEAFF. The CDR3 region has the DNA TGTGCCAGCAGTTACTTCGCGGACACTGAAGCTTTCTTT.

This rearrangement joins TRBV28 to TRBJ2-3, with 9 bases fitting TRBD1. This CDR3 contains 13 residues. Germline CDR1 and CDR2: MDHEN and SYDVKM. The V segment lost 7 bases and the J segment 8 bases; nucleotides outside the gene matches: 7. This CDR3 is CASMGTGKGTQYF. The DNA of the CDR3 is TGTGCCAGCATGGGGACAGGGAAGGGTACGCAGTATTTT.

CDR3 nucleotide sequence: TGTGCCAGCAGCCAACAATTAACAGGATACTATAATTCACCCCTCCACTTT. Its translation: CASSQQLTGYYNSPLHF. The V and J genes are TRBV14 and TRBJ1-6; a possible D gene is TRBD1 (5 bases). The V end lost 2 bases, the J end lost 3 bases, and 14 bases lay between the germline ends. Looked up from germline, CDR1 is SGHDN and CDR2 is FVKESK. This CDR3 is built from 17 residues.

The CDR3 here is CASSYPGQGAAANEQFF. The CDR3 nucleotides are TGTGCCAGCAGTTACCCGGGACAGGGGGCGGCTGCAAATGAGCAGTTCTTC. This chain links TRBV6-2 or TRBV6-3 with TRBJ2-1; 12 positions match TRBD1. Germline CDR1 reads MNHEY; CDR2 reads SVGEGT. J lost 7 bases, V lost 2 bases, and 9 bases had no gene match. The CDR3 totals 17 residues.

This chain links TRBV21-1 with TRBJ1-2. TRBV21-1 is a documented pseudogene. The CDR3 sequence is 13 residues long. The CDR3 protein is CASSNLPNYGYTF. CDR3 DNA sequence: TGTGCCAGCAGCAACCTCCCTAACTATGGCTACACCTTC.

For this clone: This CDR3 is also generated by other DNA sequences in the sample. The chain links TRBV7-9 to TRBJ2-7; perhaps TRBD1 as D (6 bases). Germline CDR1 SEHNR, CDR2 FQNEAQ (reference sequence). The CDR3 is 13 residues long. V lost 4 bases, J lost 1 base, and 8 bases lay in between. CDR3: CASSSDSSYEQYF. CDR3 sequence (DNA): TGTGCCAGCAGCTCGGACAGTTCCTACGAGCAGTACTTC.

The rearrangement links TRBV5-1 to TRBJ2-1, with D unclear. Germline CDR1 reads SGHRS; CDR2 reads YFSETQ. Trimming left V 2 bases short and J 8 bases short, with 17 bases between. This CDR3 has 15 residues. CDR3 DNA sequence: TGCGCCAGCAGCTTCGAGCCCCTATTTGCCCATGAGCAGTTCTTC. Encoded protein: CASSFEPLFAHEQFF. Variable domain in full (rest from reference TRBV5-1 and TRBJ2-1): KAGVTQTPRYLIKTRGQQVTLSCSPISGHRSVSWYQQTPGQGLQFLFEYFSETQRNKGNFPGRFSGRQFSNSRSEMNVSTLELGDSALYLCASSFEPLFAHEQFFGPGTRLTVL.

The chain couples TRBV6-6 to TRBJ2-7; TRBD2 matches at 7 bases. The CDR3 totals 13 residues. The germline CDR1 and CDR2 sequences are MNHNY and SVGAGI (reference sequence). V lost 2 bases, J lost 4 bases, and 2 bases stayed unmatched. The CDR3 here is CASSYPGGYEQYV. The DNA for the CDR3 is TGTGCCAGCAGTTACCCGGGGGGTTACGAGCAGTACGTC.

The chain carries TRBV2 and TRBJ2-1, with D tentatively TRBD2 (6 bases). The V gene's germline CDR1 is SNHLY and CDR2 FYNNEI. CDR3 size: 14 residues. V was cut by 9 bases and J by 0 bases, with 12 bases left in between. In DNA, the CDR3 is TGTGCCAGTGGTAGCGGAAGCTCCTACAATGAGCAGTTCTTC. This sequence encodes CASGSGSSYNEQFF. The full variable domain, its missing parts supplied by reference TRBV2 and TRBJ2-1, is EPEVTQTPSHQVTQMGQEVILRCVPISNHLYFYWYRQILGQKVEFLVSFYNNEISEKSEIFDDQFSVERPDGSNFTLKIRSTKLEDSAMYFCASGSGSSYNEQFFGPGTRLTVL.

The genes are TRBV9 and TRBJ2-5; TRBD1 agrees at 7 bases. Losses at the gene ends were 7 bases for V and 2 bases for J; bases not matched to a gene: 23. Germline V gives CDR1 SGDLS, CDR2 YYNGEE. The CDR3 runs to 19 residues. The CDR3 bases are TGTGCCAGCTTCGAGCGTAGGATTCCTATACACAGGGGTCAAGAGACCCAGTACTTC. Residues: CASFERRIPIHRGQETQYF.

On this clone: Other DNA sequences within the sample encode an identical CDR3. The rearrangement joins TRBV3-1 (or the pseudogene TRBV3-2) to TRBJ1-4; the D gene is possibly TRBD1 (6 bases). This CDR3 spans 15 amino acids. V dropped 3 bases and J dropped 8 bases, with 16 bases sitting between them. From germline, CDR1 is LGHDT and CDR2 YNNKEL (reference sequence). The DNA of the CDR3 is TGTGCCAGCAGCCAGGGTTCAGGGGTAGGCGAAAAACTGTTTTTT. It codes for CASSQGSGVGEKLFF.